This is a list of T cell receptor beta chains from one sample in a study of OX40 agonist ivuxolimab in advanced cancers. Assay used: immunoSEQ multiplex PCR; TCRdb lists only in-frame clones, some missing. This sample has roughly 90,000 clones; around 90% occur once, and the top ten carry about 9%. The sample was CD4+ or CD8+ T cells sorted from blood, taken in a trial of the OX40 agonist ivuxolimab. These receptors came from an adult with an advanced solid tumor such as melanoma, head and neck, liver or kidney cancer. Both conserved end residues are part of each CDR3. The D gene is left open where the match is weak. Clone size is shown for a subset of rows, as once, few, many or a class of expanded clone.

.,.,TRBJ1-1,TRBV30,TGTGCCTGGAGTGTACCGTACGGAGGTGGGACTGAAGCTTTCTTT,CAWSVPYGGGTEAFF
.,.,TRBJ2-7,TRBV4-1,TGCGCCAGCAGCTCCCGGGAACTACGGCTGGAGGAGCAGCACTTC,CASSSRELRLEEQHF
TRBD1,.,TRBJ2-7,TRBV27,TGTGCCAGCAGCCTAGACAGGGGGCCCTACGAGCAGTACTTC,CASSLDRGPYEQYF
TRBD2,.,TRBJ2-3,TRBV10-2,TGCGCCAGCAGTGAGTCGAAGCAGTTACTAGCGGGAGGTGGTGATACGCAGTATTTT,CASSESKQLLAGGGDTQYF
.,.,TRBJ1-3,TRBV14,TGTGCCAGCAGCCAAGTGCCCCCGAACACCATATATTTT,CASSQVPPNTIYF
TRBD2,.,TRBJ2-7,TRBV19,TGTGCCAGTAGTATATACCTAGCGGCACCCTACGAGCAGTACTTC,CASSIYLAAPYEQYF
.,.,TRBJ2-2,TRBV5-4,TGTGCCAGCAGTCTGGAAACGGGGAGTTACGCGAACACCGGGGAGCTGTTTTTT,CASSLETGSYANTGELFF
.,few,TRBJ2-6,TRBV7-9,TGTGCCAGCAGCGCCGTTGAGGCTGGGGCCAACGTCCTGACTTTC,CASSAVEAGANVLTF
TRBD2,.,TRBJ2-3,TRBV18,TGTGCCAGCTCACGGACTAGCGGGAGCCCAGATACGCAGTATTTT,CASSRTSGSPDTQYF
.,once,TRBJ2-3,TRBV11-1,TGTGCCAGCAGCTTTCCCTCCGATACGCAGTATTTT,CASSFPSDTQYF
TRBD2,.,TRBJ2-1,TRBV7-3,TGTGCCAGCAGCTTAATCGCGGCGGGAGCCTCCTACAATGAGCAGTTCTTC,CASSLIAAGASYNEQFF
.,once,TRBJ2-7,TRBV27,TGTGCCAGCAGCCACAGGACCCAGTACGAGCAGTACTTC,CASSHRTQYEQYF
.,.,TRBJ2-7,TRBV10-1,TGCGCCAGCAGTGACGGCCGAAACTACGAGCAGTACTTC,CASSDGRNYEQYF
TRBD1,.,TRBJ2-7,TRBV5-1,TGCGCCAGCAGCTTCAGGGGGAGCTCCTACGAGCAGTACTTC,CASSFRGSSYEQYF
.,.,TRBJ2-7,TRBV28,TGTGCCAGCACCCTTAAGTTCGGCGCGGGCTACGAGCAGTACTTC,CASTLKFGAGYEQYF
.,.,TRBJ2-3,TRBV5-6,TGTGCCAGCATAAAGGTGGGGACAGATACGCAGTATTTT,CASIKVGTDTQYF
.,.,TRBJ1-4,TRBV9,TGTGCCAGCAGCGTAGCGGCAGGGACTAATGAAAAACTGTTTTTT,CASSVAAGTNEKLFF
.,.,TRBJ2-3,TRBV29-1,TGCAGCGTTGAACTAGGTGGGAGAGATACGCAGTATTTT,CSVELGGRDTQYF
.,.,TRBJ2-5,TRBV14,TGTGCCAGCAGCCAAGAGATAGGCCAAGAGACCCAGTACTTC,CASSQEIGQETQYF
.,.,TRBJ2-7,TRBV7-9,TGTGCCAGCAGCTTAGTCCCGAAAAATCACTACGAGCAGTACTTC,CASSLVPKNHYEQYF
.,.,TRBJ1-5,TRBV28,TGTGCCAGCAGTCCGCATATAGGGGGCAATCAGCCCCAGCATTTT,CASSPHIGGNQPQHF
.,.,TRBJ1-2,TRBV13,TGTGCCAGCAGCCAACTAACAGGGCCTGGGGGCTACACCTTC,CASSQLTGPGGYTF
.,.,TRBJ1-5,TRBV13,TGTGCCAGCAGCATACAGGGTTTGTATCAGCCCCAGCATTTT,CASSIQGLYQPQHF
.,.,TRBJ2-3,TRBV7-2,TGTGCCAGCAGCTTAATCTTCACAGATACGCAGTATTTT,CASSLIFTDTQYF
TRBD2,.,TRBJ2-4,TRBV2,TGTGCCAGCAGTTTCGAGACCTTACTAGCGAGTAGTGGCATTCAGTACTTC,CASSFETLLASSGIQYF
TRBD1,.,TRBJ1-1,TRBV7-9,TGTGCCAGCAGCTCCCGGGACAGGGGCGAAGAAGCTTTCTTT,CASSSRDRGEEAFF
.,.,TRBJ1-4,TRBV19,TGTGCCACCCGAACCGGTTACAGTGCAACTAATGAAAAACTGTTTTTT,CATRTGYSATNEKLFF
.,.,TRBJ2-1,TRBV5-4,TGTGCCGGGGGGACTTGGGGCTACAATGAGCAGTTCTTC,CAGGTWGYNEQFF
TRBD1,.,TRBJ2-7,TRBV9,TGTGCCAGCAGCGCCTACGCCGGGACAGGGGGCTTTGACGAGCAGTACTTC,CASSAYAGTGGFDEQYF
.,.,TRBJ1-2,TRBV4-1,TGCGCCAGCAGCCAAGATCAACAACCTCGCGGGGAGAACACCTTC,CASSQDQQPRGENTF
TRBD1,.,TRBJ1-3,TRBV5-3,TGTGCCAGAAGCTGGACAGGGAGGTCTGGAAACACCATATATTTT,CARSWTGRSGNTIYF
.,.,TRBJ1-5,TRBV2,TGTGCCAGCAAGGCCGATGAAAATAGCAATCAGCCCCAGCATTTT,CASKADENSNQPQHF
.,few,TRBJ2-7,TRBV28,TGTGCCAGCAGCCATCAGTCGTTCGAGCAGTACTTC,CASSHQSFEQYF
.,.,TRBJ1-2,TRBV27,TGTGCCAGCAGTGGGGGGCCCTATGGCTACACCTTC,CASSGGPYGYTF
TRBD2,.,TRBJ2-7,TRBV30,TGTGCCTGGAGCCAGACTAGCGGCGAGCAGTACTTC,CAWSQTSGEQYF
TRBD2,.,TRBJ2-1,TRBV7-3,TGTGCCAGCAGCCCCCAGGGAGCGGGAGGGTATGAGCAGTTCTTC,CASSPQGAGGYEQFF
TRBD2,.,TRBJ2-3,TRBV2,TGTGCCAGCAGTGTAGGACTAGCGGGCCGAGATACGCAGTATTTT,CASSVGLAGRDTQYF
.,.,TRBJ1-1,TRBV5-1,TGCGCCAGCAGCTTGAAGGTCATGAACACTGAAGCTTTCTTT,CASSLKVMNTEAFF
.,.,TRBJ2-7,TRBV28,TGTGCCAGCAGTTATAAGGGGGGTACTATATCCTACGAGCAGTACTTC,CASSYKGGTISYEQYF
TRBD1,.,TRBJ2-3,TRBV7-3,TGTGCCAGCAGCTCAACCGGGACAGGGAGCACAGATACGCAGTATTTT,CASSSTGTGSTDTQYF
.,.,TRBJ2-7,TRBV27,TGTGCCAGCCATAGGGGCCGCGAGCAGTACTTC,CASHRGREQYF
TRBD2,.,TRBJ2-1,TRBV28,TGTGCCAGCAGTTCTCCGACTAGCGGGAGGGCCAATAACAATGAGCAGTTCTTC,CASSSPTSGRANNNEQFF
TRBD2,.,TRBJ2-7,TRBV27,TGTGCCAGCAGACTAGCGGGAGGAGGAACCTACGAGCAGTACTTC,CASRLAGGGTYEQYF
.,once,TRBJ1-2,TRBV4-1,TGCGCCAGCCTTGAGGGGCCAGGAGCTAACTATGGCTACACCTTC,CASLEGPGANYGYTF
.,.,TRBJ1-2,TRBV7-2,TGTGCCAGCCCGGGCAAAACAGGGACCTATGGCTACACCTTC,CASPGKTGTYGYTF
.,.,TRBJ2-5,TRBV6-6,TGTGCCAGCAGATCGGGAGAAGGGGAGACCCAGTACTTC,CASRSGEGETQYF
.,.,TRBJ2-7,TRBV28,TGTGCCAGCAGTCTAAGCAGGACCGCGGTTCGGCAGTACTTC,CASSLSRTAVRQYF
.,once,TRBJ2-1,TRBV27,TGTGCCAGCAGTTTGGTGGGTCCGTACTCCTACAATGAGCAGTTCTTC,CASSLVGPYSYNEQFF
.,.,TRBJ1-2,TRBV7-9,TGTGCCATCAGACCCGAATTGGGGGCGACTGGCTATGGCTACACCTTC,CAIRPELGATGYGYTF
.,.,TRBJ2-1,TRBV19,TGTGCCAGTAGTATAGATCTGGCCAGTAACTACAATGAGCAGTTCTTC,CASSIDLASNYNEQFF
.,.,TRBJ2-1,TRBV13,TGTGCCAGCAGCCCTGGCTTCCAAACGACCTACAATGAGCAGTTCTTC,CASSPGFQTTYNEQFF
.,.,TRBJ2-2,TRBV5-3,TGTGCCAGAAGGTGGGTAAGGGAGCCTCCACCTACTATCGCGAACACCGGGGAGCTGTTTTTT,CARRWVREPPPTIANTGELFF
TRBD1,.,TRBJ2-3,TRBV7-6,TGTGCCAGCAGCTTTGAAACAGGGGGCCCAACAGATACGCAGTATTTT,CASSFETGGPTDTQYF
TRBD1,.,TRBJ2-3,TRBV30,TGTGCCTGGGGTCCCGGGACAGGGGGCCCAGATACGCAGTATTTT,CAWGPGTGGPDTQYF
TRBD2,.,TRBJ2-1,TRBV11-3,TGTGCCAGCAGCTTGGGACTATCTATAGATGAGCAGTTCTTC,CASSLGLSIDEQFF
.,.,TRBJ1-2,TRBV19,TGTGCCAGTAGTATTCAAGGCAGGAAGGACTATGGCTACACCTTC,CASSIQGRKDYGYTF
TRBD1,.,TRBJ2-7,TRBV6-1,TGTGCCAGCAGTGGATGGGACAGTACCTACGAGCAGTACTTC,CASSGWDSTYEQYF